This passage covers 5 T cell receptor beta chains from one sample sequenced in a study of blood T cells in healthy people across ages. Sample-barcoded 5' priming and a J-beta primer mix drove a second PCR of roughly 7 to 11 cycles. TCRdb recomputed calls from the 5' RACE reads with MiXCR, one row per CDR3 protein. The sample contains roughly 640,000 distinct CDR3 sequences, under 30% of which appear only once. Sequenced input: blood. The origin of the receptors is an elderly woman in good health.

This chain joins TRBV11-2 and TRBJ1-1; the match to TRBD1 covers 7 bases. Per the germline V gene, CDR1 is SGHAT and CDR2 is FQNNGV. CDR3 length: 15 residues. The ends lost 7 bases at V and 1 base at J; junction bases unmatched: 9. CDR3 protein: CASTTSDRKNTEAFF. CDR3 nucleotide sequence: TGTGCCAGCACCACATCGGACAGGAAGAACACTGAAGCTTTCTTT.

This clonotype was seen ten or more times. The chain uses TRBV7-3 and TRBJ2-5, with D possibly TRBD1 on 6 matching bases. This CDR3 region has 15 residues. V gave up 4 bases and J gave up 5 bases, with 17 bases separating them. Germline CDR1 reads SGHTA; CDR2 reads FQGTGA. CDR3 bases: TGTGCCAGCAGCTCAGATCCAGGGGTTGGGGAGACCCAGTACTTC. The encoded protein is CASSSDPGVGETQYF.

V gene TRBV7-8 combines with J gene TRBJ1-1; D uncertain. With 1 base removed from V and 1 base from J, the gap between germline ends came to 13 bases. CDR3 length equals 16 residues. Germline V gene lookup returns CDR1 SGHVS and CDR2 FQNEAQ. CDR3 in DNA: TGTGCCAGCAGCTTAGTTTCGAATAGGAGGAACACTGAAGCTTTCTTT. The encoded protein is CASSLVSNRRNTEAFF.

V and J are TRBV2 and TRBJ1-3; D not resolved. Germline V gene data show CDR1 as SNHLY and CDR2 as FYNNEI. This CDR3 region has 18 residues. The germline V and J ends were trimmed by 1 base and 0 bases, with 16 bases remaining between them. CDR3 bases: TGTGCCAGCAGTGAAGACGGGATCCTTTCGGGCTCTGGAAACACCATATATTTT. Protein: CASSEDGILSGSGNTIYF.

The rearrangement joins TRBV27 to TRBJ1-1; no definite D call. There are 13 residues in the CDR3. Germline V CDR1 and CDR2: MNHEY, SMNVEV (reference sequence). The V end lost 7 bases, the J end lost 5 bases, and 14 bases lay between the germline ends. For the CDR3, the DNA is TGTGCCAGCAAAGTAGGGATTGGAACTGAAGCTTTCTTT. Its translation: CASKVGIGTEAFF.